The clone carrying this T cell receptor beta chain was observed once. Its antigen is as yet unknown. Germline V gives CDR1 MNHNY, CDR2 SVGAGI (reference sequence). This CDR3 region has 14 residues. With 6 bases clipped from V and 7 bases from J, the junction kept 2 bases outside the gene matches. The PCR ran on 60 Vbeta and 13 Jbeta primers. TCRdb keeps only in-frame clones here, not all; method: immunoSEQ multiplex PCR. The repertoire holds 150,000 or so clones, with approximately 74% as singletons. The data derive from a study of cytomegalovirus exposure and HLA in healthy donors. Study-wide findings and caveats: The study dropped some indistinguishable V segments, TRBV6-2 and TRBV6-3 among them.

The TCR sequence derives from a man aged 18 to 30 in good health and CMV-seronegative. The chain carries TRBV6-6 and TRBJ2-1, with 14 bases fitting TRBD2. Sequencing was carried out using PBMCs. The CDR3 here is CASSRTSGGNEQFF. The CDR3 nucleotides read TGTGCCAGCAGCAGGACTAGCGGGGGGAATGAGCAGTTCTTC.